This is a list of T cell receptor beta chains from one sample in a study of blood T cell repertoires in COVID-19. TCRdb's copy holds only in-frame clones and misses some; the assay was immunoSEQ multiplex PCR. The profile covers roughly 230,000 clones, with roughly 81% appearing a single time and about 0.93% taken by the ten largest. The sequenced sample was peripheral blood. The receptors originated from a man in his forties with acute or convalescent COVID-19. CDR3s include the opening cysteine and the closing phenylalanine or tryptophan. The D gene is left open where the match is weak. Rows give clone size only sometimes, using once, few, many, or a class for an expanded clone.

V: TRBV5-4
J: TRBJ2-1
D: TRBD1
size: NA
CDR3: CAMTGFALNEQFF
DNA: TGTGCCATGACAGGGTTCGCCCTTAATGAGCAGTTCTTC

V: TRBV5-4
J: TRBJ1-4
D: NA
size: NA
CDR3: CASSLDLTNEKLFF
DNA: TGTGCCAGCAGCTTGGACTTGACTAATGAAAAACTGTTTTTT

V: TRBV28
J: TRBJ1-6
D: TRBD1
size: NA
CDR3: CASSPPGGNSPLHF
DNA: TGTGCCAGCAGCCCCCCAGGGGGGAATTCACCCCTCCACTTT

V: TRBV5-8
J: TRBJ2-3
D: NA
size: NA
CDR3: CASSLLTDTQYF
DNA: TGTGCCAGCAGCTTGCTAACAGATACGCAGTATTTT

V: TRBV5-5
J: TRBJ1-2
D: NA
size: NA
CDR3: CASSLAVWSAGNRRHSYTF
DNA: TGTGCCAGCAGCTTGGCCGTATGGTCAGCAGGGAACAGACGGCATAGCTACACCTTC

V: TRBV18
J: TRBJ1-2
D: TRBD1
size: NA
CDR3: CASSPLGPGTGDSTGYTF
DNA: TGTGCCAGCTCACCCCTAGGCCCCGGGACAGGGGATAGTACGGGCTACACCTTC

V: TRBV15
J: TRBJ1-4
D: NA
size: NA
CDR3: CATSRDGRDSNTNEKLFF
DNA: TGTGCCACCAGCAGAGATGGCAGGGATTCGAACACTAATGAAAAACTGTTTTTT

V: TRBV3-1/TRBV3-2
J: TRBJ2-2
D: NA
size: NA
CDR3: CASSHLALTGELFF
DNA: TGTGCCAGCAGCCATCTAGCTCTCACCGGGGAGCTGTTTTTT

V: TRBV5-5
J: TRBJ2-5
D: TRBD1
size: NA
CDR3: CASSLVDRGREETQYF
DNA: TGTGCCAGCAGCTTGGTGGACAGGGGGCGCGAGGAGACCCAGTACTTC

V: TRBV2
J: TRBJ1-6
D: TRBD1
size: NA
CDR3: CASSEGQGGSPLHF
DNA: TGTGCCAGCAGTGAGGGACAGGGAGGTTCACCCCTCCACTTT

V: TRBV12-5
J: TRBJ2-3
D: TRBD1
size: NA
CDR3: CASGSPTGGTDTQYF
DNA: TGTGCTAGTGGTTCCCCGACAGGGGGAACAGATACGCAGTATTTT

V: TRBV7-3
J: TRBJ1-1
D: NA
size: NA
CDR3: CASSLKGSTEAFF
DNA: TGTGCCAGCAGCTTAAAGGGGTCCACTGAAGCTTTCTTT

V: TRBV28
J: TRBJ2-5
D: NA
size: NA
CDR3: CASSPGSNRETQYF
DNA: TGTGCCAGCAGCCCCGGGTCGAATCGGGAGACCCAGTACTTC

V: TRBV28
J: TRBJ2-1
D: TRBD2
size: NA
CDR3: CASSSLAPRSYNEQFF
DNA: TGTGCCAGCAGTTCACTAGCGCCACGCTCCTACAATGAGCAGTTCTTC

V: TRBV5-4
J: TRBJ1-1
D: NA
size: NA
CDR3: CASCIQMNTEAFF
DNA: TGTGCCAGCTGCATCCAGATGAACACTGAAGCTTTCTTT

V: TRBV3-1/TRBV3-2
J: TRBJ2-2
D: TRBD1
size: NA
CDR3: CASSQDWEGTGRIGELFF
DNA: TGTGCCAGCAGCCAAGATTGGGAGGGGACAGGGAGAATCGGGGAGCTGTTTTTT

V: TRBV7-2
J: TRBJ2-7
D: TRBD2
size: NA
CDR3: CASRKGTSRTYEQYF
DNA: TGTGCCAGCAGAAAAGGGACTAGCCGAACCTACGAGCAGTACTTC

V: TRBV5-1
J: TRBJ2-3
D: TRBD1
size: NA
CDR3: CASSPGTDSTDTQYF
DNA: TGCGCCAGCAGCCCCGGGACAGACAGCACAGATACGCAGTATTTT

V: TRBV20-1
J: TRBJ2-1
D: NA
size: NA
CDR3: CSASAMGLQFF
DNA: TGCAGTGCTAGCGCCATGGGACTGCAGTTCTTC

V: TRBV7-8
J: TRBJ1-3
D: NA
size: NA
CDR3: CASSLAGRSGNTIYF
DNA: TGTGCCAGCAGCTTGGCGGGACGCTCTGGAAACACCATATATTTT

V: TRBV6-5
J: TRBJ1-2
D: NA
size: NA
CDR3: CASRSLGGRERGYTF
DNA: TGTGCCAGCAGGTCCCTCGGCGGGAGGGAGCGGGGCTACACCTTC

V: TRBV5-1
J: TRBJ2-7
D: TRBD1
size: NA
CDR3: CASSLMAGTGNEQYF
DNA: TGCGCCAGCAGCTTGATGGCAGGGACAGGGAACGAGCAGTACTTC

V: TRBV12-3/TRBV12-4
J: TRBJ2-7
D: TRBD1
size: NA
CDR3: CASSPGQNYEQYF
DNA: TGTGCCAGCAGTCCGGGACAGAACTACGAGCAGTACTTC

V: TRBV10-3
J: TRBJ1-1
D: NA
size: NA
CDR3: CAISESRSGRLNTEAFF
DNA: TGTGCCATCAGTGAGTCGAGGTCGGGGAGGTTGAACACTGAAGCTTTCTTT

V: TRBV6-5
J: TRBJ1-2
D: NA
size: NA
CDR3: CASILWQGSYGYTF
DNA: TGTGCCAGCATCCTTTGGCAGGGAAGCTATGGCTACACCTTC

V: TRBV4-2
J: TRBJ2-1
D: TRBD2
size: NA
CDR3: CASSQGGSGGPLNEQFF
DNA: TGTGCCAGCAGCCAAGGGGGGAGCGGGGGGCCGCTGAATGAGCAGTTCTTC

V: TRBV7-3
J: TRBJ1-1
D: NA
size: NA
CDR3: CASSARRETEAFF
DNA: TGTGCCAGCAGCGCCAGGCGGGAGACTGAAGCTTTCTTT

V: TRBV2
J: TRBJ1-5
D: NA
size: NA
CDR3: CASSDPARRQPQHF
DNA: TGTGCCAGCAGTGACCCCGCTCGTCGGCAGCCCCAGCATTTT

V: TRBV5-6
J: TRBJ1-1
D: TRBD1
size: NA
CDR3: CASSLEVGQANTEAFF
DNA: TGTGCCAGCAGCTTGGAGGTGGGACAGGCGAACACTGAAGCTTTCTTT

V: TRBV5-4
J: TRBJ1-5
D: TRBD1
size: NA
CDR3: CASSQGQGNQPQHF
DNA: TGTGCCAGCAGCCAAGGACAGGGAAATCAGCCCCAGCATTTT

V: TRBV5-1
J: TRBJ2-3
D: NA
size: NA
CDR3: CASSFTPGDTQYF
DNA: TGCGCCAGCAGCTTTACTCCGGGGGATACGCAGTATTTT

V: TRBV28
J: TRBJ1-5
D: TRBD1
size: NA
CDR3: CASRGTGGLGQPQHF
DNA: TGTGCCAGCAGGGGGACAGGGGGTCTAGGTCAGCCCCAGCATTTT

V: TRBV19
J: TRBJ1-2
D: NA
size: NA
CDR3: CASRPRQAYGYTF
DNA: TGTGCCAGTAGGCCGAGACAGGCCTATGGCTACACCTTC

V: TRBV7-2
J: TRBJ1-4
D: NA
size: NA
CDR3: CASSLGGAPNEKLFF
DNA: TGTGCCAGCAGCTTAGGAGGTGCCCCCAATGAAAAACTGTTTTTT

V: TRBV6-6
J: TRBJ1-2
D: NA
size: NA
CDR3: CASSYSGENYGYTF
DNA: TGTGCCAGCAGTTACTCGGGCGAGAACTATGGCTACACCTTC

V: TRBV5-1
J: TRBJ2-5
D: TRBD2
size: once
CDR3: CASSGNSGETGAQYF
DNA: TGCGCCAGCAGCGGTAATAGCGGGGAAACGGGGGCCCAGTACTTC

V: TRBV21-1
J: TRBJ1-1
D: NA
size: NA
CDR3: CASSKVCREAFF
DNA: TGTGCCAGCAGCAAAGTCTGTCGGGAAGCTTTCTTT

V: TRBV11-2
J: TRBJ1-2
D: NA
size: few
CDR3: CASSLAGGAGYGYTF
DNA: TGTGCCAGCAGCTTAGCGGGGGGCGCGGGCTATGGCTACACCTTC

V: TRBV6-1
J: TRBJ1-1
D: NA
size: NA
CDR3: CASSEVVGGESEAFF
DNA: TGTGCCAGCAGTGAAGTGGTAGGGGGGGAAAGTGAAGCTTTCTTT

V: TRBV19
J: TRBJ1-2
D: NA
size: once
CDR3: CASGSGGVPHDYGYTF
DNA: TGTGCCAGTGGCTCTGGGGGGGTCCCCCATGACTATGGCTACACCTTC

V: TRBV10-3
J: TRBJ1-4
D: TRBD1
size: NA
CDR3: CAISRGEFGEKLFF
DNA: TGTGCCATCAGCAGGGGGGAGTTTGGTGAAAAACTGTTTTTT

V: TRBV5-4
J: TRBJ2-1
D: NA
size: NA
CDR3: CASSLLLRGSNEQFF
DNA: TGTGCCAGCAGCCTCCTCCTCCGGGGGAGTAATGAGCAGTTCTTC

V: TRBV5-1
J: TRBJ1-4
D: NA
size: NA
CDR3: CASSLEGGTNEKLFF
DNA: TGCGCCAGCAGCTTGGAGGGAGGAACTAATGAAAAACTGTTTTTT

V: TRBV9
J: TRBJ2-3
D: NA
size: NA
CDR3: CASSLGQPTDTQYF
DNA: TGTGCCAGCAGCCTTGGACAGCCCACAGATACGCAGTATTTT

V: TRBV28
J: TRBJ2-1
D: TRBD2
size: once
CDR3: CASSPTSAEQFF
DNA: TGTGCCAGCAGTCCGACTAGCGCCGAGCAGTTCTTC

V: TRBV5-1
J: TRBJ2-5
D: NA
size: NA
CDR3: CASRWDSETQYF
DNA: TGCGCCAGCAGGTGGGACTCGGAGACCCAGTACTTC

V: TRBV5-1
J: TRBJ1-2
D: NA
size: few
CDR3: CASSLVSGGVGYTF
DNA: TGCGCCAGCAGCTTGGTGTCCGGAGGCGTGGGCTACACCTTC

V: TRBV19
J: TRBJ1-1
D: TRBD1
size: NA
CDR3: CASTADREAFF
DNA: TGTGCCAGTACTGCGGACAGGGAAGCTTTCTTT

V: TRBV21-1
J: TRBJ1-2
D: NA
size: NA
CDR3: CASSKESDGDTF
DNA: TGTGCCAGCAGCAAAGAATCGGACGGGGACACCTTC

V: TRBV5-1
J: TRBJ1-5
D: TRBD1
size: NA
CDR3: CASSLRGLDRGPQHF
DNA: TGCGCCAGCAGCCTCAGGGGGCTTGACCGGGGACCCCAGCATTTT

V: TRBV7-2
J: TRBJ2-7
D: NA
size: NA
CDR3: CASSSNLYEQYF
DNA: TGTGCCAGCAGTTCTAATCTGTACGAGCAGTACTTC

V: TRBV19
J: TRBJ2-3
D: NA
size: NA
CDR3: CASEDGFNTDTQYF
DNA: TGTGCCTCGGAGGACGGATTCAACACAGATACGCAGTATTTT

V: TRBV18
J: TRBJ1-1
D: NA
size: NA
CDR3: CASSPLSGVNTEAFF
DNA: TGTGCCAGCTCACCACTTTCAGGGGTGAACACTGAAGCTTTCTTT

V: TRBV28
J: TRBJ1-1
D: NA
size: NA
CDR3: CASSLVGFGKGTFF
DNA: NA

V: TRBV30
J: TRBJ2-1
D: TRBD2
size: NA
CDR3: CAWSVRLAGGQNEQFF
DNA: TGTGCCTGGAGTGTACGCCTAGCGGGGGGGCAAAATGAGCAGTTCTTC

V: TRBV5-6
J: TRBJ2-3
D: TRBD2
size: NA
CDR3: CASSSAGTSGSTDTQYF
DNA: TGTGCCAGCAGCTCTGCCGGGACTAGCGGTAGCACAGATACGCAGTATTTT

V: TRBV11-2
J: TRBJ2-7
D: NA
size: NA
CDR3: CASSYGRYEQYF
DNA: TGTGCCAGCAGCTACGGTCGCTACGAGCAGTACTTC

V: TRBV7-9
J: TRBJ1-1
D: NA
size: few
CDR3: CASSLVRQEAFF
DNA: TGTGCCAGCAGCTTAGTCCGACAGGAAGCTTTCTTT